The 29 T cell receptor beta chains in this list originate from one sample, sequenced in a study of T cell changes during pregnancy in multiple sclerosis. Libraries were prepared by immunoSEQ multiplex PCR; TCRdb keeps only in-frame clonotypes and omits some of them. The sample lists about 79,000 clones, around 93% occurring once. The source was peripheral blood, collected in the second trimester of pregnancy. The receptors shown here come from a female donor in good health, enrolled as a control in a pregnancy study.

The gene calls are TRBV2 and TRBJ2-3; 8 positions match TRBD1. The CDR3 is made up of 15 amino acids. With 7 bases clipped from V and 1 base from J, the junction kept 7 bases outside the gene matches. Germline V CDR1 and CDR2: SNHLY, FYNNEI. CDR3 in amino acids: CASILDREGTDTQYF. CDR3 in DNA: TGTGCCAGCATACTGGACAGGGAAGGCACAGATACGCAGTATTTT.

The chain recombines TRBV7-2 with TRBJ2-7; D possibly corresponds to TRBD2 (6 bases). CDR1 is SGHTA and CDR2 is FQGNSA in the germline V gene. Deletions cut 1 base from V and 5 bases from J, with 9 bases between. This CDR3 contains 13 residues. In DNA, the CDR3 is TGTGCCAGCAGCTTAGTAGGAGGGAACGAGCAGTACTTC. This translates into CASSLVGGNEQYF.

The chain has TRBV7-2 and TRBJ1-5, with TRBD1 as a possible D gene (5 bases). CDR1 and CDR2 from the germline V gene are SGHTA and FQGNSA. Between the trimmed V and J ends, which lost 1 base and 4 bases, there was a span of 14 bases. The CDR3 has 16 residues. CDR3 sequence (DNA): TGTGCCAGCAGCTTAGAGGAGGGGCGCAGAAATCAGCCCCAGCATTTT. Translation gives CASSLEEGRRNQPQHF.

The DNA of the CDR3 is TGTGCCAGCAGCGGGACAGCTCATTGGGAGACCCAGTACTTC. The encoded protein is CASSGTAHWETQYF. The rearrangement links TRBV25-1 to TRBJ2-5; 7 bases match TRBD1. Germline CDR1 MGHDK, CDR2 SYGVNS. The length of the CDR3 is 14 residues. After removal of 6 bases from V and 5 bases from J, the junction contained 9 bases not matched to a gene.

This rearrangement joins TRBV4-1 to TRBJ1-2; possibly TRBD1 for D (6 bases). The germline V and J ends were trimmed by 5 bases and 14 bases, with 18 bases remaining between them. CDR1 MGHRA and CDR2 YSYEKL come from the germline V gene. The CDR3 is made up of 12 amino acids. CDR3 region: CASSSPMGAETF. The CDR3 DNA reads TGCGCCAGCAGCTCCCCGATGGGGGCTGAAACCTTC.

The rearrangement joins TRBV6-1 to TRBJ2-1; D gene ambiguous. Trimming shortened V by 4 bases and J by 8 bases, and 6 bases separated the two germline ends. Germline V gives CDR1 MNHNS, CDR2 SASEGT. This CDR3 has 11 residues. The CDR3 DNA reads as TGTGCCAGCAGTGCGAGCTATGAGCAGTTCTTC. Protein product: CASSASYEQFF.

There are a few counts of this clone. V usage is TRBV30 and J usage is TRBJ1-1; TRBD1 agrees at 7 bases. The CDR3 loop spans 13 amino acids. Trimming cost V 5 bases and J 0 bases; bases outside gene matches: 3. Germline V gene data show CDR1 as GTSNPN and CDR2 as SVGIG (reference sequence). The CDR3 is CAWRTGMNTEAFF. In DNA, the CDR3 is TGTGCCTGGCGGACAGGAATGAACACTGAAGCTTTCTTT.

The chain recombines TRBV7-2 with TRBJ1-3; D might be TRBD1 (6 bases). The V gene's germline CDR1 is SGHTA and CDR2 FQGNSA. V was cut by 6 bases and J by 3 bases, with 18 bases left in between. The CDR3 is 16 residues long. CDR3 region: CASRGLEGEGGNTIYF. For the CDR3, the DNA is TGTGCCAGCAGGGGATTAGAGGGGGAGGGTGGAAACACCATATATTTT.

A few counts support this clone. This sample includes further DNA sequences coding for the same CDR3. This chain links TRBV6-5 with TRBJ1-2; D remains unclear. CDR1 and CDR2 (germline): MNHEY, SVGAGI. The CDR3 is 11 residues long. Trimming took 7 bases from V and 5 from J, leaving 8 bases between them. The CDR3 protein is CASTGGYGYTF. The CDR3 DNA reads TGTGCCAGCACCGGAGGGTATGGCTACACCTTC.

V and J are TRBV25-1 and TRBJ1-2, with 8 nucleotides matching TRBD1. The CDR3 loop spans 14 amino acids. Germline V gene data show CDR1 as MGHDK and CDR2 as SYGVNS. V lost 0 bases and J lost 7; bases outside the gene matches: 4. Here the CDR3 DNA reads TGTGCCAGCAGTGAATATCAGGGGGCAGGTGGCTACACCTTC. Its translation is CASSEYQGAGGYTF.

The V gene is TRBV7-3, the J gene TRBJ2-7, with 7 bases fitting TRBD2. The CDR3 spans 15 residues. V lost 0 bases, J lost 0 bases, and 2 bases stayed unmatched. CDR1 and CDR2 (germline): SGHTA, FQGTGA. In DNA, the CDR3 is TGTGCCAGCAGCTTAACCTCTAGCGGCTCCTACGAGCAGTACTTC. Translation gives CASSLTSSGSYEQYF. Full variable domain (remainder filled in from reference TRBV7-3 and TRBJ2-7): GAGVSQTPSNKVTEKGKYVELRCDPISGHTALYWYRQSLGQGPEFLIYFQGTGAADDSGLPNDRFFAVRPEGSVSTLKIQRTERGDSAVYLCASSLTSSGSYEQYFGPGTRLTVT.

This clone is a singleton in its sample. This chain connects TRBV12-5 to TRBJ2-1; 7 nucleotides agree with TRBD1. The CDR3 is made up of 13 amino acids. The V gene end was trimmed by 5 bases and the J gene end by 13 bases; junction bases not matched to a gene: 11. Germline loops: CDR1 LGHNT, CDR2 FRNRAP. For the CDR3, the DNA is TGTGCTAGTGGTCAGACAGGGATTCAAGGACAGTTCTTC. Translated: CASGQTGIQGQFF.

The chain is built from TRBV21-1 and TRBJ1-1; TRBD1 is the table's D call and was not checked against the DNA. TRBV21-1 is listed as a pseudogene. The CDR3 loop spans 13 amino acids. The CDR3 sequence is CASMSSGTAEAFF. The CDR3 bases are TGTGCCAGCATGTCTAGTGGGACAGCTGAAGCTTTCTTT.

The chain has TRBV5-6 and TRBJ2-3; 8 nucleotides line up with TRBD1. Losses at the gene ends were 10 bases for V and 1 base for J; bases not matched to a gene: 5. This CDR3 spans 13 amino acids. The germline CDR1 and CDR2 sequences are SGHDT and YYEEEE. CDR3 amino acids: CASGTGRTDTQYF. The CDR3 DNA reads as TGTGCCTCGGGGACAGGCCGCACAGATACGCAGTATTTT.

This chain connects TRBV6-6 to TRBJ2-2, with D maybe TRBD2 (7 bases). V was pared by 2 bases and J by 7 bases, with 11 bases between. The germline gives CDR1 MNHNY, CDR2 SVGAGI (reference sequence). There are 14 residues in the CDR3. The CDR3 coding sequence is TGTGCCAGCAGTTACAGGGGGGGACACGGGGAGCTGTTTTTT. Its protein is CASSYRGGHGELFF.

This clone occurred once. The genes are TRBV5-1 and TRBJ2-1; a possible D gene is TRBD1 (7 bases). The germline V gene encodes CDR1 SGHRS and CDR2 YFSETQ. The germline V and J ends were trimmed by 0 bases and 2 bases, with 12 bases remaining between them. The CDR3 covers 16 residues. The CDR3 is CASSLVSGGTYNEQFF. The CDR3 region has the DNA TGCGCCAGCAGCTTGGTCTCAGGGGGGACCTACAATGAGCAGTTCTTC.

This chain uses TRBV4-2 with TRBJ2-2; 9 nucleotides line up with TRBD2. The CDR3 runs 18 residues. Germline V gene sequence: CDR1 LGHNA, CDR2 YNFKEQ. V dropped 0 bases and J dropped 3; count of bases not matched to a gene: 8. The CDR3 region has the DNA TGTGCCAGCAGCCAAGAAAATAGCGGGGGAAGCTACACCGGGGAGCTGTTTTTT. The encoded protein is CASSQENSGGSYTGELFF.

The genes are TRBV30 and TRBJ2-7; D is perhaps TRBD1 (6 bases). The V end lost 6 bases, the J end lost 2 bases, and 20 bases lay between the germline ends. The CDR3 extends over 15 amino acids. Germline CDR1 GTSNPN, CDR2 SVGIG (reference sequence). CDR3 in amino acids: CACKPTTGFAYEQYF. CDR3 bases: TGTGCCTGCAAACCTACTACAGGGTTCGCCTACGAGCAGTACTTC. The full variable domain, its missing parts supplied by reference TRBV30 and TRBJ2-7, is SQTIHQWPATLVQPVGSPLSLECTVEGTSNPNLYWYRQAAGRGLQLLFYSVGIGQISSEVPQNLSASRPQDRQFILSSKKLLLSDSGFYLCACKPTTGFAYEQYFGPGTRLTVT.

The chain uses TRBV4-3 and TRBJ1-4; D perhaps matches TRBD1 (6 bases). CDR1 and CDR2 from the germline V gene are LGHNA and YSLEER. V was cut by 6 bases and J by 7 bases, with 12 bases left in between. This CDR3 is built from 13 residues. The CDR3 loop reads CASSPTGLEKLFF. DNA of the CDR3: TGCGCCAGCAGTCCCACAGGGCTTGAAAAACTGTTTTTT.

J is TRBJ2-5 and V is TRBV10-3, with a tentative D call TRBD2 (5 bases). The CDR3 has 14 amino acids. Germline V gives CDR1 ENHRY, CDR2 SYGVKD. V was pared by 9 bases and J by 5 bases, with 19 bases between. The CDR3 region has the DNA TGTGCCATTAAAAAGACCCTAGCTGGGGAGACCCAGTACTTC. As protein: CAIKKTLAGETQYF.

This sequence joins TRBV5-1 and TRBJ2-2; D unclear. CDR3 length equals 13 residues. CDR1 and CDR2 from the germline V gene are SGHRS and YFSETQ. V was pared by 3 bases and J by 6 bases, with 9 bases between. CDR3 in DNA: TGCGCCAGCAGCTCCCAAGAGTCCGGGGAGCTGTTTTTT. The encoded protein is CASSSQESGELFF.

The chain is built from TRBV5-4 and TRBJ2-7; the D gene is possibly TRBD1 (6 bases). The length of the CDR3 is 15 residues. V lost 4 bases, J lost 1 base, and 15 bases lay in between. Germline loops: CDR1 SGHNT, CDR2 YYREEE (reference sequence). CDR3 nucleotide sequence: TGTGCCAGCAGCCTACAGGGTGTGATTTCCTACGAGCAGTACTTC. Amino acid sequence: CASSLQGVISYEQYF.

This chain connects TRBV30 to TRBJ1-1; 9 bases match TRBD1. Germline CDR1 reads GTSNPN; CDR2 reads SVGIG (reference sequence). The J segment lost 5 bases and the V segment lost 7 bases, leaving 14 bases of the junction unmatched. The CDR3 sequence is 15 residues long. CDR3 loop: CALTPGQGGTTEAFF. The DNA for the CDR3 is TGTGCCTTGACCCCGGGACAGGGCGGAACTACTGAAGCTTTCTTT.

The chain links TRBV6-5 to TRBJ2-7; TRBD2 is a possible D gene (5 bases). The CDR3 is 16 residues long. Germline values: CDR1 MNHEY, CDR2 SVGAGI. V was pared by 4 bases and J by 1 base, with 17 bases between. The CDR3 loop is CASSSTGNRGSYEQYF. CDR3 coding DNA: TGTGCCAGCAGTTCAACGGGGAACCGAGGTTCCTACGAGCAGTACTTC.

The count of this clone is one. CDR3 sequence reads: CASTAGTGGTYGYTF. The CDR3 nucleotides are TGTGCCAGCACCGCAGGGACGGGGGGGACCTATGGCTACACCTTC. The genes are TRBV7-2 and TRBJ1-2, with a tentative D call TRBD1 (5 bases). V was shortened by 7 bases and J by 4 bases, with 19 bases between the two germline ends. Germline V CDR1 and CDR2: SGHTA, FQGNSA. This CDR3 has 15 amino acids.

The chain has TRBV7-2 and TRBJ1-4; possible D gene TRBD1, 5 bases. Deletions cut 5 bases from V and 8 bases from J, with 21 bases between. Germline values: CDR1 SGHTA, CDR2 FQGNSA. CDR3 size: 16 residues. CDR3 sequence reads: CASSGVGGAEKEKLFF. The CDR3 nucleotides read TGTGCCAGCAGCGGGGTGGGAGGGGCGGAAAAAGAAAAACTGTTTTTT.

The rearrangement joins TRBV30 to TRBJ2-3, with 11 positions matching TRBD2. Trimming took 0 bases from V and 0 from J; bases not matched to a gene: 8. Germline CDR1 reads GTSNPN; CDR2 reads SVGIG (reference sequence). The CDR3 loop spans 18 amino acids. The CDR3, as DNA: TGTGCCTGGAGTGTTTCTAGCGGGGGGACCCTAAGCACAGATACGCAGTATTTT. Protein: CAWSVSSGGTLSTDTQYF.

CDR3 nucleotides: TGTGCCAGCAGTTTAGTTGGGACAGGGAATGAAAAACTGTTTTTT. Translation gives CASSLVGTGNEKLFF. V usage is TRBV27 and J usage is TRBJ1-4; TRBD1 aligns across 9 bases. Germline values: CDR1 MNHEY, CDR2 SMNVEV (reference sequence). J lost 5 bases, V lost 2 bases, and 3 bases had no gene match. The CDR3 is 15 residues long.

This chain uses TRBV18 with TRBJ2-1, with 10 bases matching TRBD2. This CDR3 has 16 amino acids. The J segment lost 0 bases and the V segment lost 5 bases, leaving 4 bases of the junction unmatched. The germline V gene encodes CDR1 KGHSH and CDR2 LQKENI. CDR3 DNA sequence: TGTGCCAGCTCATCTATAGCGGGGGGCTCCTACAATGAGCAGTTCTTC. Amino acids: CASSSIAGGSYNEQFF.